This T cell receptor (beta chain) stems from a study of T-cell reconstitution after alpha-beta-depleted transplantation in children. Study-level results: Diversity and T-cell counts at one year after transplant derived mostly from new T cells.

This clonotype was counted only a few times. Antigen: not known. The library targeted TCRbeta and was prepared with unique molecular identifiers. TCRdb called the PCR reads again in MiXCR, with one record for every CDR3 protein. The table has hundreds of thousands of distinct CDR3 sequences, 13% seen once. The TCR originated in a male patient younger than 18 who had a stem cell transplant for acute myeloid leukemia, so the T cells may come from the graft donor. The source was PBMCs, mostly from graft donor cells, collected 360 days after TCRalphabeta/CD19-depleted stem cell transplant.

This CDR3 is CASSSALSSSSDEQYF. In nucleotides, the CDR3 is TGCGCCAGCAGCTCTGCCCTTAGCAGTTCTTCCGACGAGCAGTACTTC. The chain uses TRBV4-1 and TRBJ2-7; no definite D call. The V end lost 5 bases, the J end lost 5 bases, and 22 bases lay between the germline ends. The CDR3 spans 16 residues. The V gene's germline CDR1 is MGHRA and CDR2 YSYEKL.